Given below is one T cell receptor (beta chain) in context. The antigen is unknown. Generated by immunoSEQ multiplex PCR, the TCRdb table keeps only in-frame clones and is missing some. The repertoire includes roughly 40,000 clones, about 91% of them detected once, and roughly 25% sits in the top ten. The data derive from a study of T cell responses to AZD1222 COVID-19 vaccine. Study-level findings and limits: Most donors were white British and more were female, and clonal diversity was possibly underestimated. Rises in breadth and depth of Spike-specific TCRs came after two AZD1222 doses. Recipients of AZD1222 seropositive at baseline numbered only 6 or 7.

Second doses that came at about 4 or about 12 weeks were put together. The germline CDR1 and CDR2 sequences are SNHLY and FYNNEI. The CDR3 contains 14 residues. V trimming: 8 bases; J trimming: 5 bases; junction bases outside the gene matches: 5. Specimen: peripheral blood, collected 28 days after the second AZD1222 dose. The chain employs TRBV2 and TRBJ1-4; 10 nucleotides line up with TRBD1. This TCR derives from an adult who received the AZD1222 COVID-19 vaccine. CDR3 region: CASYKTGGNEKLFF. CDR3 in DNA: TGTGCCAGCTACAAGACAGGGGGCAATGAAAAACTGTTTTTT.